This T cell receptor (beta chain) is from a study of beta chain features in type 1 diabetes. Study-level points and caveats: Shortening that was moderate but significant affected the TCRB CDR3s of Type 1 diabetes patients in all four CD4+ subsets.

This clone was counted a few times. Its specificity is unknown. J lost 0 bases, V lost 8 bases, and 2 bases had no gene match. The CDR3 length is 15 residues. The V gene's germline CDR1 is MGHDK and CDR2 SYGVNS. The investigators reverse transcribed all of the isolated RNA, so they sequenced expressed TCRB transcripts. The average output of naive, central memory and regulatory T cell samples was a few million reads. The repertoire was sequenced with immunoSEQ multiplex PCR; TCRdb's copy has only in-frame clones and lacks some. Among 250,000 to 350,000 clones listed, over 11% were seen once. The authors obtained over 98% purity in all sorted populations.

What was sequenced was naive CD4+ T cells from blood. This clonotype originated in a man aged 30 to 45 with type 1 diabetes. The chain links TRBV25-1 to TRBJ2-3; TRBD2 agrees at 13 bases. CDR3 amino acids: CASGGLAGSTDTQYF. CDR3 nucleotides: TGTGCCAGCGGGGGACTAGCGGGAAGCACAGATACGCAGTATTTT.